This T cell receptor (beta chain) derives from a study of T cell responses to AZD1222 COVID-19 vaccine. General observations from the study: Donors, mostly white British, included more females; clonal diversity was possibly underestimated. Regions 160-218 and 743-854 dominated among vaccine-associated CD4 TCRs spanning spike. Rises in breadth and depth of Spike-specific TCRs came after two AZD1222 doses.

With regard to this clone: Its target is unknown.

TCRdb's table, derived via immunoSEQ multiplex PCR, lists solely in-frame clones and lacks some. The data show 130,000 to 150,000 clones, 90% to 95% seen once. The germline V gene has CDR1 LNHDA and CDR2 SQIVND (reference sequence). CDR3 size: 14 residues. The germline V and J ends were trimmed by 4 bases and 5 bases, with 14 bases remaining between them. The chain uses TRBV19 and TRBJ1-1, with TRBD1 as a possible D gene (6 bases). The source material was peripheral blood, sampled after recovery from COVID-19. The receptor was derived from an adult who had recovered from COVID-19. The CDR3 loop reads CASSNGHQGTEAFF. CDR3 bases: TGTGCCAGTAGTAACGGACACCAGGGGACTGAAGCTTTCTTT.